This T cell receptor beta chain stems from a study of identical twins (dated by TCRdb to 2016 to 2018). Background on the whole study: To test whether fetal clonotypes persist, this study deep-sequenced TCR alpha and beta repertoires from monozygotic twins, from unrelated adults of various ages, and from cord blood. Replicate twin experiments were performed at different times using different library preparation protocols to rule out contamination.

For this clonotype: Its antigen remains undetermined. It has no much larger one-base neighbor in the sample; base qualities were not kept.

Points the paper makes about the study in general: Conclusions relied on cross-sectional statistical analysis, since the same donors could not be followed over many years. Out-of-frame TCR alpha sharing in monozygotic twins was systematically underestimated by recombination models, whereas sharing between unrelated individuals was in agreement with the recombination models. Out-of-frame TCR alpha sequences shared between twins showed an excess of low generation-probability sequences compared with coincidental sharing between unrelated individuals. Zero-insertion analyses could be partly confounded by invariant T cells such as MAIT and iNKT, though diverse VJ usage argued against such confounding for most clonotypes. Fewer insertions were carried by abundant cord blood beta clonotypes; a weaker similar trend was observed in young adult naive repertoires, while no such trend was observed in memory repertoires. In beta out-of-frame sequences, excess twin sharing was weaker, because having fewer shared sequences lowered the signal-to-noise ratio.

The library was built by means of 5' RACE. Instrument on record: Illumina HiSeq 2000. A universal primer binding site was introduced by template switching, and a unique molecular identifier was present in the final cDNA, enabling accurate counting of TCR cDNA molecules. First-strand cDNA for TCR alpha and beta chains was synthesized from specific primers in the conserved constant-segment region. To control for contamination, every cDNA library was double barcoded, receiving both a SMART-Mk sample barcode and Illumina barcodes. Two successive PCR steps introduced TruSeq adapter sequences along with Illumina sample barcodes. The Illumina HiSeq platform was used with custom primers to sequence TCR alpha and beta cDNA libraries. In the paper's pipeline: Raw reads were processed with MiGEC to extract unique molecular identifiers, and MiXCR was used to determine CDR3 positions. For each individual, recombination models were inferred using an EM algorithm with the repgenHMM and IGoR tools. The analysis of shared clonotypes was done with the tcR package in R, with sharing normalized by the product of cloneset sizes. To study raw recombination without the effects of thymic and clonal selection, out-of-frame nonproductive sequences were analyzed. TCRdb passed the public sequencing reads through fastp at Q25 and MiXCR, retaining productive beta sequences. CDR3 protein sequences are deduplicated, and each keeps its most common genes and DNA. Here the V and J calls rest on TCRdb's processing, not on the authors' analysis. This sample comprises 650,000 to 800,000 distinct CDR3 sequences, 8.6% of them detected only once. The ten largest make up around 0.95% of the sample.

All donors were healthy Caucasians. The twin cohort consisted of three pairs of female monozygotic twins, all aged about 18 to 29 years. RNA for TCR libraries was isolated from peripheral blood mononuclear cells. Between the V and J ends, shortened by 4 bases and 2 bases respectively, the junction contains 15 bases. CDR1 SGHDN and CDR2 FVKESK were looked up in the germline V gene. Inclusive of the bounding cysteine and phenylalanine, the CDR3 is 15 residues long. The entry retains the CDR3 DNA only, 45 bases that are in frame from base 1. These same data were also listed under a study on yellow fever vaccine responses in identical twins. The second source states: The T cell response to vaccination in identical twins was reported by the authors to appear partly convergent and partly personalized. In identical twins, the study followed T cell clones that responded to the vaccine with precision.

This TCR derives from a woman younger than 30 in good health. The sequence joins TRBV14 to TRBJ2-7, with a tentative D gene TRBD1 over 5 matching bases. The specimen sequenced was PBMCs. The CDR3: CASSRSVGHTYEQYF. The nucleotides are TGTGCCAGCAGCCGGTCCGTAGGACATACCTACGAGCAGTACTTC.